The 25 T cell receptor beta chains below were found in one sample sequenced in a study of cytomegalovirus exposure and HLA in healthy donors. The PCR used 60 Vbeta and 13 Jbeta primers. The assay was immunoSEQ multiplex PCR, and TCRdb's table has in-frame clones only and misses some. The sample carries under 300,000 clones, 80% to 85% recorded once. Input material: PBMCs. Receptors originate from an older woman in good health and CMV-seropositive.

The V call is TRBV2, the J call TRBJ1-1; D possibly corresponds to TRBD1 (6 bases). The CDR3 totals 13 residues. Germline V gene sequence: CDR1 SNHLY, CDR2 FYNNEI. V was cut by 3 bases and J by 12 bases, with 17 bases left in between. The DNA for the CDR3 is TGTGCCAGCAGTGATAGAGGGGGTTTGAAATCTTTCTTT. It is translated as CASSDRGGLKSFF.

This chain joins TRBV27 and TRBJ2-5, with D perhaps TRBD1 (6 bases). This CDR3 comprises 15 residues. CDR1 is MNHEY and CDR2 is SMNVEV in the germline V gene (reference sequence). The germline V and J ends were trimmed by 7 bases and 0 bases, with 15 bases remaining between them. The CDR3 DNA follows: TGTGCCAGCAACCCACCTCGGGACAACCAAGAGACCCAGTACTTC. Translating it yields CASNPPRDNQETQYF.

V gene TRBV19 combines with J gene TRBJ2-6; D call uncertain. This CDR3 is 15 amino acids long. The germline V gene encodes CDR1 LNHDA and CDR2 SQIVND (reference sequence). V was trimmed by 1 base and J by 0 bases, leaving 4 bases between them. The CDR3 DNA reads TGTGCCAGTAGTATAGGACTCTCTGGGGCCAACGTCCTGACTTTC. It translates to CASSIGLSGANVLTF.

This clone showed up just a few times. The chain links TRBV19 to TRBJ2-7, with a tentative D call TRBD2 (5 bases). The CDR3 has 16 residues. Germline lookup yields CDR1 LNHDA and CDR2 SQIVND (reference sequence). V lost 2 bases and J 2 bases, leaving 16 bases between the germline ends. The DNA for the CDR3 is TGTGCCAGTAGTATACCCCGGGGAGCAGTAACCTACGAGCAGTACTTC. It is translated as CASSIPRGAVTYEQYF.

The rearrangement links TRBV5-6 to TRBJ2-1; 8 positions agree with TRBD2. V gave up 4 bases and J gave up 6 bases; unmatched junction bases: 6. This CDR3 has 14 amino acids. CDR1 and CDR2 from the germline V gene are SGHDT and YYEEEE. This chain's CDR3 is CASSPPGLVNEQFF. In DNA, the CDR3 is TGTGCCAGCAGCCCCCCGGGACTAGTCAATGAGCAGTTCTTC.

This CDR3 reads CASSLSSRPDTQYF. DNA for the CDR3: TGCGCCAGCAGCTTGAGCTCTAGACCAGATACGCAGTATTTT. The V and J genes are TRBV5-1 and TRBJ2-3; D remains unclear. The V gene lost 1 base and the J gene lost 4 bases, with 10 bases spanning the gap. The CDR3 is 14 residues long. Per the germline V gene, CDR1 is SGHRS and CDR2 is YFSETQ.

The table lists this clone with a count of one. The chain carries TRBV6-5 and TRBJ1-5; a possible D gene is TRBD1 (5 bases). This CDR3 is 15 amino acids long. Germline assignment: CDR1 MNHEY and CDR2 SVGAGI. Trimming pared 2 bases from V and 1 base from J, leaving 9 bases between. CDR3 sequence: CASSYGGVSNQPQHF. The CDR3 DNA follows: TGTGCCAGCAGTTACGGGGGGGTAAGCAATCAGCCCCAGCATTTT.

This chain joins TRBV5-4 and TRBJ2-7, with 8 bases identical to TRBD1. Germline V lookup: CDR1 SGHNT, CDR2 YYREEE (reference sequence). The CDR3 spans 13 residues. V was pared by 4 bases and J by 3 bases, with 3 bases of the junction left unmatched. CDR3 sequence reads: CASSQDRVYEQYF. The CDR3 DNA reads as TGTGCCAGCAGCCAGGACAGGGTCTACGAGCAGTACTTC.

About this clone itself: At the DNA level, this CDR3 is encoded by other sequences in the same sample as well. V is TRBV7-9 and J is TRBJ1-4, with TRBD1 identical over 10 bases. The CDR3 is 14 residues long. Germline V gene sequence: CDR1 SEHNR, CDR2 FQNEAQ (reference sequence). Trimming at V came to 3 bases and at J to 5 bases, leaving 0 bases not matched to a gene. CDR3 in DNA: TGTGCCAGCAGCTTGGACAGGGGGAATGAAAAACTGTTTTTT. This translates into CASSLDRGNEKLFF.

The CDR3, as DNA: TGTGCCACCAGCAGAGAGGCAGGGCCAATCTCTGGGGCCAACGTCCTGACTTTC. Its protein is CATSREAGPISGANVLTF. The chain has TRBV15 and TRBJ2-6; maybe TRBD1 (5 bases). V lost 0 bases, J lost 0 bases, and 12 bases lay in between. CDR3 length: 18 residues. Germline loops: CDR1 LNHNV, CDR2 YYDKDF (reference sequence).

The V gene is TRBV21-1, the J gene TRBJ1-5. TRBV21-1 is a listed pseudogene. This CDR3 is built from 16 residues. CDR3 sequence (DNA): TGTGCCAGCAGCAGAATCTCTGGGGGGGCCAATCAGCCCCAGCATTTT. This codes for CASSRISGGANQPQHF.

The J gene is TRBJ1-2, the V gene TRBV5-1, with a weak D call TRBD1 (5 bases). The germline CDR1 and CDR2 sequences are SGHRS and YFSETQ. V dropped 0 bases and J dropped 8 bases, with 17 bases sitting between them. CDR3 length: 15 amino acids. DNA for the CDR3: TGCGCCAGCAGCTTGGGGGGGGAACAGACGGGAGGCTACACCTTC. The encoded protein is CASSLGGEQTGGYTF.

This clone was detected only once. This chain uses TRBV7-3 with TRBJ2-1; D perhaps matches TRBD2 (5 bases). This CDR3 has 15 amino acids. Per germline, CDR1 SGHTA and CDR2 FQGTGA. The V end lost 2 bases, the J end lost 6 bases, and 14 bases lay between the germline ends. The CDR3 coding sequence is TGTGCCAGCAGCTTATCTAGCCGGGTGGGCAATGAGCAGTTCTTC. The encoded protein is CASSLSSRVGNEQFF.

The chain links TRBV21-1 to TRBJ2-7; the table's D call, TRBD2, was not checked against the DNA. TRBV21-1 is designated a pseudogene. CDR3 length: 17 amino acids. The CDR3 nucleotides are TGTGCCAGCAGCAAAGTCACCGGGGGAAGGCCCCGCGGCGAGCAGTACTTC. It yields the protein CASSKVTGGRPRGEQYF.

V gene TRBV6-1 combines with J gene TRBJ1-2; 12 nucleotides align to TRBD1. The germline V gene has CDR1 MNHNS and CDR2 SASEGT. The CDR3 totals 15 residues. The V gene end was trimmed by 2 bases and the J gene end by 6 bases; junction bases not matched to a gene: 4. The CDR3 nucleotides are TGTGCCAGCAGTGAACGGGACAGGGGGCGTCATGGCTACACCTTC. Protein: CASSERDRGRHGYTF.

The chain recombines TRBV5-6 with TRBJ1-2; no firm D call. The CDR3 loop spans 12 amino acids. V lost 4 bases and J lost 6, with 10 bases in between. In germline, CDR1 is SGHDT, CDR2 YYEEEE. This CDR3 reads CASSPSGDGYTF. CDR3 nucleotides: TGTGCCAGCAGCCCCAGCGGGGATGGCTACACCTTC.

This clone was counted between two and nine times. This chain joins TRBV6-6 and TRBJ2-1; TRBD2 matches 11 bases. Unmatched junction bases numbered 3, after V lost 6 bases and J lost 5 bases. The CDR3 is made up of 14 amino acids. Germline assignment: CDR1 MNHNY and CDR2 SVGAGI (reference sequence). The CDR3 DNA reads TGTGCCAGCAGCCTAGCGGGAGGACACAATGAGCAGTTCTTC. Its protein product is CASSLAGGHNEQFF.

The chain joins TRBV7-9 to TRBJ2-5, with D uncertain. The V end was cut by 5 bases, the J end by 5 bases, with 12 bases between. The CDR3 contains 13 residues. In germline, CDR1 is SEHNR, CDR2 FQNEAQ (reference sequence). This chain's CDR3 is CASSPLGHETQYF. The CDR3 bases are TGTGCCAGCAGCCCATTGGGCCATGAGACCCAGTACTTC.

With respect to this clone: At one end the junction does not follow the germline gene, possibly because of a read error. This CDR3 is also generated by other DNA sequences in the sample. This rearrangement joins TRBV9 to TRBJ2-7, with 14 nucleotides matching TRBD2. Germline V gives CDR1 SGDLS, CDR2 YYNGEE. CDR3 length: 16 amino acids. The CDR3 DNA is TGCGCCAGCAGCGTAGGGGGACTAGCGGGAGTATACGAGCAGTACTTC. Protein sequence: CASSVGGLAGVYEQYF.

This clone turned up a few times. The CDR3 nucleotides read TGTGCCAGCAGCCCGGGACAGGGGGGTTTGGGTGAAGCTTTCTTT. Residues: CASSPGQGGLGEAFF. This chain connects TRBV7-9 to TRBJ1-1, with TRBD1 matching 11 bases. The V and J ends lost 5 bases and 7 bases, in that order; junction bases with no gene match: 9. The CDR3 spans 15 residues. CDR1 and CDR2 (germline): SEHNR, FQNEAQ (reference sequence).

The chain employs TRBV5-4 and TRBJ1-2, with 7 bases fitting TRBD1. The CDR3 runs 16 residues. Germline trimming cut 0 bases from V and 4 bases from J; bases unmatched to any gene: 9. Looked up from germline, CDR1 is SGHNT and CDR2 is YYREEE (reference sequence). The CDR3 coding sequence is TGTGCCAGCAGCTTGGGGGGCGGACAGGCTGTCTATGGCTACACCTTC. This gives the protein CASSLGGGQAVYGYTF.

CDR3 sequence: CASSLEASVDEQFF. CDR3 DNA sequence: TGTGCCAGCAGCTTGGAGGCTAGCGTAGATGAGCAGTTCTTC. V is TRBV5-4 and J is TRBJ2-1, with D perhaps TRBD2 (6 bases). V lost 0 bases, J lost 8 bases, and 12 bases lay in between. Germline lookup yields CDR1 SGHNT and CDR2 YYREEE (reference sequence). The CDR3 loop spans 14 amino acids.

A single count supports this clone. The chain has TRBV2 and TRBJ2-4; 11 nucleotides line up with TRBD1. The V gene end was trimmed by 7 bases and the J gene end by 4 bases; junction bases not matched to a gene: 12. Germline lookup yields CDR1 SNHLY and CDR2 FYNNEI. CDR3 length: 17 amino acids. The CDR3 is CASTTQKDRGLKNIQYF. The CDR3 DNA sequence: TGTGCCAGCACCACGCAGAAGGACAGGGGGCTTAAAAACATTCAGTACTTC.

The chain joins TRBV5-1 to TRBJ2-5, with 12 nucleotides matching TRBD1. The closer fit of TRBJ2-7 to the DNA end suggests the J call may be wrong. Germline CDR1 is SGHRS and CDR2 is YFSETQ. This CDR3 is built from 17 residues. CDR3 in amino acids: CASSFGTGGQQAYEQYF. The DNA for the CDR3 is TGCGCCAGCAGCTTCGGGACAGGGGGCCAACAAGCGTACGAGCAGTACTTC.

V usage is TRBV7-2 and J usage is TRBJ1-5; 7 positions match TRBD1. Germline V gene sequence: CDR1 SGHTA, CDR2 FQGNSA. This CDR3 spans 16 amino acids. After removal of 2 bases from V and 8 bases from J, the junction contained 12 bases not matched to a gene. The CDR3 nucleotides are TGTGCCAGCAGCTTAAGAGGCAGGGGGGATCTTGAGCCCCAGCATTTT. Translated, it gives CASSLRGRGDLEPQHF.